This TCR beta chain came from a study of blood T cell repertoires in COVID-19. Study information: Nucleic acid was either cDNA or gDNA, and it came from T cells, B-cell-depleted T cells, or PBMCs.

Trimming at V came to 5 bases and at J to 4 bases, leaving 5 bases not matched to a gene. CDR1 and CDR2 from the germline V gene are SNHLY and FYNNEI. This CDR3 is built from 15 residues. The table came from immunoSEQ multiplex PCR; TCRdb's copy has only in-frame clones and leaves some out. Among some 80,000 clones listed, about four fifths were seen once. Source material: peripheral blood. The clonotype originates from a woman aged 70-85 years with acute or convalescent COVID-19. The genes are TRBV2 and TRBJ2-3, with TRBD2 matching 11 bases. The CDR3 DNA sequence: TGTGCCAGCAGTCTCCTAGCGGGAGGTGCAGATACGCAGTATTTT. Encoded protein: CASSLLAGGADTQYF.